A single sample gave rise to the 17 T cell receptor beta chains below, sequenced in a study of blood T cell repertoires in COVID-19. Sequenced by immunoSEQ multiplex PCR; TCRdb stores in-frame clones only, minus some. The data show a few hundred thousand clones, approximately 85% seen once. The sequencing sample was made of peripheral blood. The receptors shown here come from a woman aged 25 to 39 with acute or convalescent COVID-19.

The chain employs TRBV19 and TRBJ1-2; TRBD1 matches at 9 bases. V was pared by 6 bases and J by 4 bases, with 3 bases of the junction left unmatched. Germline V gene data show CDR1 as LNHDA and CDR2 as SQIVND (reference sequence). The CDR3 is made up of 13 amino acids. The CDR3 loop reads CASSDRGSYGYTF. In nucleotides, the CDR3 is TGTGCCAGTAGCGACAGGGGGAGCTATGGCTACACCTTC.

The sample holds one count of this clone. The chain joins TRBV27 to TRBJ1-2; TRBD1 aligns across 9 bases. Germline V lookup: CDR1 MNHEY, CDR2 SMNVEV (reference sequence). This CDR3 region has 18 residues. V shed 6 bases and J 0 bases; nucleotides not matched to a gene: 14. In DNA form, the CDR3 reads TGTGCCAGCAGGCTAAGGGGACAGGGCGACCTCTCTAACTATGGCTACACCTTC. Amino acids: CASRLRGQGDLSNYGYTF.

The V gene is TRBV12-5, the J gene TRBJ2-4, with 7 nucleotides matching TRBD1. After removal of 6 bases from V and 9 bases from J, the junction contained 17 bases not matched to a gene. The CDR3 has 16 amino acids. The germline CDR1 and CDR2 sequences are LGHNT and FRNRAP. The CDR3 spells CASGSTTRDSLFIQYF. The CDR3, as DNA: TGTGCTAGTGGGTCCACCACTCGGGACAGTCTTTTCATTCAGTACTTC.

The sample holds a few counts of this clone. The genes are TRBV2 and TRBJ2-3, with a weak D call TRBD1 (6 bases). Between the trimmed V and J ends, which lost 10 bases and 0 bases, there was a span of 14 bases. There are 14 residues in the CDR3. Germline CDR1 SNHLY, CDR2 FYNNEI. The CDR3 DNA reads TGTGCCATGCCCACAGGGTCTAGCACAGATACGCAGTATTTT. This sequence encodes CAMPTGSSTDTQYF.

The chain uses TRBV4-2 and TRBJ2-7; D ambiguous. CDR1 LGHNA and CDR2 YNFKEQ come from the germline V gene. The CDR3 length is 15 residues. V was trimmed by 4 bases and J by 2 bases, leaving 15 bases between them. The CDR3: CASSPSPGSTYEQYF. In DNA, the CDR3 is TGTGCCAGCAGCCCCTCCCCCGGGTCCACCTACGAGCAGTACTTC.

CDR3 DNA: TGTGCCAGTAGGGGGACTAGCGGGAGTTGGGATGAGCAGTTCTTC. This codes for CASRGTSGSWDEQFF. The chain has TRBV19 and TRBJ2-1, with 14 positions matching TRBD2. Germline V gene sequence: CDR1 LNHDA, CDR2 SQIVND (reference sequence). V was clipped by 6 bases and J by 8 bases; unmatched bases: 6. The length of the CDR3 is 15 residues. Using reference TRBV19 and TRBJ2-1 for the parts outside the CDR3, the full variable domain is DGGITQSPKYLFRKEGQNVTLSCEQNLNHDAMYWYRQDPGQGLRLIYYSQIVNDFQKGDIAEGYSVSREKKESFPLTVTSAQKNPTAFYLCASRGTSGSWDEQFFGPGTRLTVL.

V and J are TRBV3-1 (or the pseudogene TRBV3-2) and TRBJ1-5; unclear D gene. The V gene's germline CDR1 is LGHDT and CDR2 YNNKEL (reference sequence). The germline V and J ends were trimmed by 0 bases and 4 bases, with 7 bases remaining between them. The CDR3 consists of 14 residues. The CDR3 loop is CASSQDPGNQPQHF. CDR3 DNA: TGTGCCAGCAGCCAAGATCCGGGAAATCAGCCCCAGCATTTT.

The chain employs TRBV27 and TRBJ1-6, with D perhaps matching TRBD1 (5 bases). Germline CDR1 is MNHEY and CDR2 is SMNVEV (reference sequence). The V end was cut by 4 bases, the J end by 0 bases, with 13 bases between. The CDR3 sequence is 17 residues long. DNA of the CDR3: TGTGCCAGCAGTTCCGGGGGTTCTAGCTCCTATAATTCACCCCTCCACTTT. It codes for CASSSGGSSSYNSPLHF.

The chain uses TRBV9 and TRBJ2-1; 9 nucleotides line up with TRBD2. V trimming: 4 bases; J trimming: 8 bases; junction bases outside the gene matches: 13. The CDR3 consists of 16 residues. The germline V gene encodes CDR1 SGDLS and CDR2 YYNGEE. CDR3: CASSLRLAGGPDEQFF. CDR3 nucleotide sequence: TGTGCCAGCAGCCTCAGACTGGCGGGAGGGCCGGATGAGCAGTTCTTC.

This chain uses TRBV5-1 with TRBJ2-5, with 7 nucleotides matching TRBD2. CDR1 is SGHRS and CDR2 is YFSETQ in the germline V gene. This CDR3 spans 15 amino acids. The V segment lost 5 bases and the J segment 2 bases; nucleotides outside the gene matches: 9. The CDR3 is CASRLSASGQETQYF. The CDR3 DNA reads TGCGCCAGCAGATTAAGCGCTAGCGGACAAGAGACCCAGTACTTC.

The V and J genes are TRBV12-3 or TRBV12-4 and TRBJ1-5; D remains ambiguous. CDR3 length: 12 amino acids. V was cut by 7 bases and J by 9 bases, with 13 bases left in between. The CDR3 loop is CASTSGSSPQHF. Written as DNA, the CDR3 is TGTGCCAGCACCTCGGGGAGTTCGCCCCAGCATTTT.

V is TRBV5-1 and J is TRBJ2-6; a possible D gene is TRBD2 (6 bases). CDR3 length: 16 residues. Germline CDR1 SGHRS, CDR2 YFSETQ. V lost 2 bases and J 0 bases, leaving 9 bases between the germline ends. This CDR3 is CASSFPGGSGANVLTF. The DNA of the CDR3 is TGCGCCAGCAGCTTTCCCGGGGGCTCTGGGGCCAACGTCCTGACTTTC.

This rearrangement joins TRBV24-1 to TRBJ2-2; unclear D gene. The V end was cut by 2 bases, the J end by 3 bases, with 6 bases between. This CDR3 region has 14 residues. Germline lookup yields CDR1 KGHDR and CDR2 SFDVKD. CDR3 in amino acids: CATSDSPDTGELFF. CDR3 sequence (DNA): TGTGCCACCAGTGATTCCCCCGACACCGGGGAGCTGTTTTTT.

CDR3 protein: CASRPDRVSGYTF. In DNA form, the CDR3 reads TGTGCCAGTAGGCCCGACAGGGTTAGTGGCTACACCTTC. The chain has TRBV19 and TRBJ1-2, with 7 bases fitting TRBD1. The CDR3 covers 13 residues. From germline, CDR1 is LNHDA and CDR2 SQIVND (reference sequence). Unmatched junction bases numbered 8, after V lost 6 bases and J lost 7 bases.

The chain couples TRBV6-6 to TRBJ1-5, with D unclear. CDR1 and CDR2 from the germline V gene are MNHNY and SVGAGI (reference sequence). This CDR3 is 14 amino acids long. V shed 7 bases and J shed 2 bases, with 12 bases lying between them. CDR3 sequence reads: CASTLTFGNQPQHF. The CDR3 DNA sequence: TGTGCCAGCACCCTAACGTTTGGCAATCAGCCCCAGCATTTT.

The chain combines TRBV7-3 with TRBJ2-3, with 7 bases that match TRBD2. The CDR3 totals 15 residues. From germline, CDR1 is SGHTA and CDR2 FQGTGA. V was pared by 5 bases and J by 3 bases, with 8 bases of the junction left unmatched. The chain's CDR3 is CASSKTRGETDTQYF. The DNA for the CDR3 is TGTGCCAGCAGCAAAACCCGGGGGGAGACAGATACGCAGTATTTT.

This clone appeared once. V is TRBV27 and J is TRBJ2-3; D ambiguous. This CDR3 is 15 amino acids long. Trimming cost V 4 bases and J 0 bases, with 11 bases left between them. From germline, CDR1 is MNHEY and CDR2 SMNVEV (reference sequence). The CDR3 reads CASSSEWASTDTQYF. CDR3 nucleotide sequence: TGTGCCAGCAGTTCAGAGTGGGCCAGCACAGATACGCAGTATTTT.